The 21 T cell receptor beta chains presented below share a single source sample, sequenced in a study of T cells in Graves' hyperthyroidism and ophthalmopathy. The CDR3 regions of TCR beta were amplified from RNA transcripts. A set of HTBI primers served as the primers for a first-round RT-PCR of the TCR CDR3. TCRdb reprocessed the multiplex PCR reads via MiXCR and lists one record per CDR3 protein. The profile shows fewer than 900,000 distinct CDR3 sequences, roughly 15% of them singletons. The sequenced material came from blood. Receptors were obtained from a young man with Graves' hyperthyroidism.

This clonotype was seen ten or more times. This chain links TRBV19 with TRBJ1-1; the D gene is possibly TRBD1 (5 bases). Per the germline V gene, CDR1 is LNHDA and CDR2 is SQIVND (reference sequence). V was shortened by 3 bases and J by 7 bases, with 12 bases between the two germline ends. The CDR3 sequence is 13 residues long. CDR3 sequence reads: CASSITSGGEAFF. CDR3 sequence (DNA): TGTGCCAGTAGTATCACCTCGGGGGGTGAAGCTTTCTTT.

This clonotype showed up many times. The chain employs TRBV28 and TRBJ2-2, with TRBD1 identical over 7 bases. The CDR3 totals 15 residues. The junction had 5 bases not matched to a gene; V was cut back by 2 bases and J by 5 bases. Germline-derived CDR1 and CDR2 are MDHEN and SYDVKM. The CDR3 region is CASSLTGAGTGELFF. The DNA for the CDR3 is TGTGCCAGCAGTTTAACAGGGGCCGGGACCGGGGAGCTGTTTTTT.

This clonotype was seen repeatedly, ten times or more. The V gene is TRBV20-1, the J gene TRBJ2-5; possibly TRBD1 for D (5 bases). V was trimmed by 7 bases and J by 0 bases, leaving 21 bases between them. The CDR3 spans 16 residues. In germline, CDR1 is DFQATT, CDR2 SNEGSKA (reference sequence). CDR3: CSVSDDSNPYQETQYF. DNA for the CDR3: TGCAGTGTCTCGGACGACAGCAACCCATACCAAGAGACCCAGTACTTC.

Only a few counts were recorded for this clonotype. The chain combines TRBV20-1 with TRBJ1-5; a possible D gene is TRBD1 (6 bases). V lost 6 bases, J lost 3 bases, and 15 bases lay in between. The CDR3 loop spans 14 amino acids. The V gene's germline CDR1 is DFQATT and CDR2 SNEGSKA (reference sequence). CDR3: CSAYQGSLNQPQHF. The CDR3 DNA follows: TGCAGTGCCTATCAGGGGTCCCTCAATCAGCCCCAGCATTTT.

The chain has TRBV10-3 and TRBJ2-2; D not resolved. Germline V lookup: CDR1 ENHRY, CDR2 SYGVKD. The CDR3 runs to 14 residues. V shed 5 bases and J shed 4 bases, with 11 bases lying between them. The DNA for the CDR3 is TGTGCCATCAGTCAACCGGACCTCACCGGGGAGCTGTTTTTT. Encoded protein: CAISQPDLTGELFF.

The V and J genes are TRBV5-1 and TRBJ2-5; 9 bases match TRBD1. Germline CDR1 and CDR2: SGHRS and YFSETQ. J lost 3 bases, V lost 3 bases, and 9 bases had no gene match. The CDR3 is 16 residues long. DNA of the CDR3: TGCGCCAGCAGCTCTAGTCCCGGGACAGGGAAAGAGACCCAGTACTTC. This gives the protein CASSSSPGTGKETQYF.

This clonotype was detected many times. This sequence joins TRBV11-2 and TRBJ1-2, with D uncertain. V was clipped by 1 base and J by 5 bases, with 14 bases between them. CDR3 length: 15 residues. The V gene's germline CDR1 is SGHAT and CDR2 FQNNGV. In DNA, the CDR3 is TGTGCCAGCAGCTTAGGGTCTTTGTCCCCTTATGGCTACACCTTC. Amino acids: CASSLGSLSPYGYTF.

This clonotype occurred many times. The rearrangement joins TRBV2 to TRBJ2-5; 9 nucleotides line up with TRBD2. This CDR3 comprises 15 residues. The junction had 6 bases not matched to a gene; V was cut back by 2 bases and J by 5 bases. Germline lookup yields CDR1 SNHLY and CDR2 FYNNEI. In DNA form, the CDR3 reads TGTGCCAGCAGTGAAACTAGCGGGCGCGGGGAGACCCAGTACTTC. Translated: CASSETSGRGETQYF.

This clonotype was detected ten times or more. The V and J genes are TRBV12-3 or TRBV12-4 and TRBJ2-6; 8 bases are a match to TRBD1. The CDR3 totals 16 residues. V shed 7 bases, J shed 0 bases, and the junction held 5 bases outside the gene matches. CDR3 coding DNA: TGTGCCAGCACAGGGGGCACCACCTCTGGGGCCAACGTCCTGACTTTC. Its translation is CASTGGTTSGANVLTF.

This clonotype was seen a handful of times. The chain joins TRBV28 to TRBJ2-5; possible D gene TRBD2, 5 bases. V was cut by 11 bases and J by 3 bases, with 16 bases left in between. The CDR3 has 13 amino acids. The germline V gene has CDR1 MDHEN and CDR2 SYDVKM. CDR3 bases: TGTGCCGGCACCGGCGGGCGAGAAGAGACCCAGTACTTC. Amino acids: CAGTGGREETQYF. Full variable domain (rest looked up from reference TRBV28 and TRBJ2-5): DVKVTQSSRYLVKRTGEKVFLECVQDMDHENMFWYRQDPGLGLRLIYFSYDVKMKEKGDIPEGYSVSREKKERFSLILESASTNQTSMYLCAGTGGREETQYFGPGTRLLVL.

This clonotype was recorded many times. The chain is built from TRBV3-1 and TRBJ1-2; TRBD1 is a possible D gene (6 bases). The CDR3 spans 15 residues. Between the trimmed V and J ends, which lost 8 bases and 2 bases, there was a span of 18 bases. CDR1 LGHDT and CDR2 YNNKEL come from the germline V gene (reference sequence). CDR3: CASHSDRGPNYGYTF. Written as DNA, the CDR3 is TGTGCCAGCCACTCGGATCGGGGGCCCAACTATGGCTACACCTTC.

V is TRBV9 and J is TRBJ2-6; 8 bases fit TRBD2. J lost 3 bases, V lost 6 bases, and 5 bases had no gene match. The CDR3 spans 15 residues. The germline V gene has CDR1 SGDLS and CDR2 YYNGEE. Here the CDR3 DNA reads TGTGCCAGCAAAAGCGGGGGCGTTGGGGCCAACGTCCTGACTTTC. The encoded protein is CASKSGGVGANVLTF.

This rearrangement joins TRBV20-1 to TRBJ1-1; perhaps TRBD1 as D (5 bases). Germline CDR1 reads DFQATT; CDR2 reads SNEGSKA (reference sequence). Trimming cost V 6 bases and J 4 bases, with 24 bases left between them. CDR3 size: 16 residues. CDR3 DNA: TGCAGTGCCGGAGGGGCGGATACTCTGAGTACCACTGAAGCTTTCTTT. The encoded protein is CSAGGADTLSTTEAFF.

In this sample, this clonotype turned up many times. J is TRBJ2-3 and V is TRBV7-9; TRBD1 matches at 9 bases. Germline trimming cut 5 bases from V and 4 bases from J; bases unmatched to any gene: 7. CDR1 SEHNR and CDR2 FQNEAQ come from the germline V gene (reference sequence). CDR3 length: 15 residues. CDR3 sequence: CASSPLTGGSDTQYF. The CDR3 bases are TGTGCCAGCAGCCCCTTGACAGGGGGATCAGATACGCAGTATTTT.

The rearrangement joins TRBV28 to TRBJ1-1; D uncertain. The length of the CDR3 is 13 residues. CDR1 MDHEN and CDR2 SYDVKM come from the germline V gene. Trimming stripped 4 bases from V and 1 base from J, with 7 bases between. The CDR3 region has the DNA TGTGCCAGCAGTTCACCGGAGAACACTGAAGCTTTCTTT. It translates to CASSSPENTEAFF.

The V call is TRBV30, the J call TRBJ2-1, with TRBD2 matching 11 bases. V lost 6 bases and J lost 7; bases outside the gene matches: 11. The CDR3 length is 15 residues. Germline lookup yields CDR1 GTSNPN and CDR2 SVGIG (reference sequence). The CDR3 loop reads CACKIASGRWNEQFF. Here the CDR3 DNA reads TGTGCCTGTAAAATTGCTAGCGGGAGGTGGAATGAGCAGTTCTTC.

This clonotype was counted many times. The J gene is TRBJ2-3, the V gene TRBV4-2; TRBD1 is a possible D gene (6 bases). This CDR3 spans 14 amino acids. V lost 4 bases and J lost 5, with 13 bases in between. The germline V gene encodes CDR1 LGHNA and CDR2 YNFKEQ. Here the CDR3 DNA reads TGTGCCAGCAGCCCCGGGACATATCTAGATACGCAGTATTTT. As protein: CASSPGTYLDTQYF.

This clonotype has just a few counts. This chain joins TRBV4-1 and TRBJ2-3; D gene ambiguous. The germline V gene has CDR1 MGHRA and CDR2 YSYEKL. CDR3 size: 19 residues. Between the trimmed V and J ends, which lost 0 bases and 2 bases, there was a span of 21 bases. CDR3 coding DNA: TGCGCCAGCAGCCAAGATCTCCCCTGGACGGATGGAGACACAGATACGCAGTATTTT. Amino acid sequence: CASSQDLPWTDGDTDTQYF.

The CDR3 nucleotides read TGTGCCATCAGTGAGTCGGAACGCGCAGGGGGCGAGCAGTACTTC. It is translated as CAISESERAGGEQYF. The V gene is TRBV10-3, the J gene TRBJ2-7; 7 bases are shared with TRBD1. This CDR3 has 15 amino acids. Germline CDR1 and CDR2: ENHRY and SYGVKD. Trimming took 0 bases from V and 6 from J; bases not matched to a gene: 8.

This clonotype appeared many times. DNA for the CDR3: TGTGCCAGCAGTTTAGCGCCCACAGGGGGACGGTATGGCTACACCTTC. This gives the protein CASSLAPTGGRYGYTF. V is TRBV12-3 or TRBV12-4 and J is TRBJ1-2; 8 nucleotides agree with TRBD1. The CDR3 runs 16 residues. Unmatched junction bases numbered 8, after V lost 0 bases and J lost 5 bases.

This clonotype was found many times. This chain links TRBV20-1 with TRBJ2-7, with D unclear. Germline lookup yields CDR1 DFQATT and CDR2 SNEGSKA (reference sequence). The CDR3 covers 13 residues. The V end lost 1 base, the J end lost 0 bases, and 7 bases lay between the germline ends. CDR3 nucleotide sequence: TGCAGTGCTAGAGGCCCGGACTCCTACGAGCAGTACTTC. This encodes CSARGPDSYEQYF.